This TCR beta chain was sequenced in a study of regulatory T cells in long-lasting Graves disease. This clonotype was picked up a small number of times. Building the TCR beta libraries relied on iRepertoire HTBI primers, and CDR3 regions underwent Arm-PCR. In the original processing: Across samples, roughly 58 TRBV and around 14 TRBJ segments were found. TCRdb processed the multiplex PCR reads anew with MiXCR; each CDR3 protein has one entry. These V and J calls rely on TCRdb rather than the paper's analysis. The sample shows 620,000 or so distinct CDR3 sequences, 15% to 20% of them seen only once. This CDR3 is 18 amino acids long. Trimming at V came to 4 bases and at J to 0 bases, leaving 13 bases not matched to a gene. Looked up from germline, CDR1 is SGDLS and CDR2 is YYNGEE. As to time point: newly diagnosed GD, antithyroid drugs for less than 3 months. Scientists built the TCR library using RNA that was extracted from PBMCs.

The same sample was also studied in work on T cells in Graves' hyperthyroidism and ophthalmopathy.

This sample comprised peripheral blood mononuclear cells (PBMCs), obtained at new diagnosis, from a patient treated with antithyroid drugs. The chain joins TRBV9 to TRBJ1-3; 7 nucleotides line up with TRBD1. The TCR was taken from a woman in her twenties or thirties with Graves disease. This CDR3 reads CASSPGGDRLSSGNTIYF. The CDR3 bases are TGTGCCAGCAGCCCAGGGGGGGACCGATTGAGCTCTGGAAACACCATATATTTT.